The text below deals with one T cell receptor (beta chain). This clone has only one observation. It lacks a known antigen. Per-base quality was not reported, and no clone a single base away is much larger than it. The cohort consisted of 666 healthy bone marrow donors. All cohort members were sampled while nominally healthy, although unrecorded immune exposures were likely present. The donor tested CMV seronegative, placing the donor among the 300 to 400 seronegative members of the cohort. A peripheral blood sample was collected from each donor, and TCR beta sequencing was performed on peripheral blood mononuclear cells. The Qiagen DNeasy Blood Extraction Kit was used to extract genomic DNA from the blood cell samples. The entry originates in a study of cytomegalovirus exposure and HLA in healthy donors (dated by TCRdb to the late 2010s). Looking at the study overall: According to an earlier analysis of 587 of the donors, about 170 million T cells yielded approximately 120 million unique TCR beta sequences and more than 250 Gb of sequence data. Approximately 330 gigabases of sequencing data and around 80 million unique TCR sequences made up an early release that covered over 550 HLA-typed donors. Among the roughly 380 genotyped donors, around 81% belonged to the genetic ancestry cluster associated with self-reported Caucasian donors. The aim of the study was to test whether cataloging public T cell receptors could identify signatures of past pathogen exposure. The study profiled the T cell repertoires of 500 to 800 subjects by immunosequencing and related them to cytomegalovirus serostatus. A separate validation cohort of roughly 130 different subjects was used in addition to the 666-subject first cohort. The study combined high-throughput TCR immunosequencing, statistical association of individual TCRs with disease status, and machine learning to predict cytomegalovirus infection status. In a later analysis, previously published TCR beta repertoires from 550 to 750 donors were re-analyzed and high-resolution HLA genotyping was added so that TCR occurrence patterns could be studied. Rather than using new phenotypic data, the later analysis identified candidate immune exposures from TCR beta sequences and from how often those sequences occurred across donors. An earlier analysis of 587 of the donors used high-throughput TCR beta sequencing to judge whether each TCR beta V gene segment behaved as functional or pseudogenic. Donor age, sex, ethnicity and CMV serostatus were compiled together with the repertoire data. A later genetic analysis took genome-wide SNP genotypes for 398 of the 666 donors and used that subset as a discovery cohort. All discovery cohort repertoires had been generated on a single sequencing platform. HLA typing included class I and class II loci at four-digit resolution. Typing coverage varied by locus: about 629-640 donors for A, B, C, DRB1 and DQB1; 522 for DQA1; over 600 for DPA1; 450 to 480 for DPB1. Several DR-DQ haplotypes were treated as single units for association and clustering because of strong linkage in the cohort. Across 398 genotyped donors of the cohort, an average of roughly 250,000 unique TCR beta nucleotide sequences per donor were sequenced, and roughly 20% of those sequences were non-productive.

The receptor library was made with the immunoSEQ multiplex PCR assay. For the multiplex PCR, a mixture combining 60 forward primers for TCR Vbeta segments and 13 reverse primers for TCR Jbeta segments was used. The CDR3 region of rearranged TCR beta genes was amplified from genomic DNA with a multiplex PCR assay. The Illumina HiSeq System was used to sequence the amplified TCR beta libraries as 87-base-pair reads. Turning to the authors' computational methods: In a later analysis, some 80 million unique TCR beta chains were counted across the roughly 610 repertoires, and some 10 million of these chains were shared by at least two donors. Raw reads were error-corrected and collapsed into unique sequences by a nearest-neighbor algorithm in which closely related sequences were merged to remove PCR and sequencing errors. V, D and J gene segments were assigned by aligning CDR3 sequences to IMGT reference sequences. Each retained sequence needed at least a six-nucleotide match to both a V gene segment and a J gene segment. A rearrangement was called productive if the CDR3 had no stop codons and remained in frame with V and J, and every other rearrangement was called non-productive. Following IMGT convention, CDR3 was defined as the stretch from the second conserved V-encoded cysteine to the conserved J-encoded phenylalanine. The earlier analysis of about 620 of the donors excluded sequences that lacked an unambiguous match to a single V gene segment. In an earlier analysis of some 590 of the donors, a V segment was called functional when productive rearrangements were above 56.7%, and segregating when the standard deviation between donors exceeded 5%. A statistical classification framework was developed to diagnose cytomegalovirus status using the catalog of TCR beta chain sequences. In a later analysis, V and J genes were assigned by comparing TCR nucleotide sequences against IMGT/GENE-DB human TR gene sequences. Using the TCRdist pipeline, a later analysis assigned CDR3 sequences along with most-parsimonious VDJ recombination scenarios. A later analysis defined each TCR beta chain by its CDR3 amino acid sequence plus V-gene family, and excluded reads lacking a unique V-gene family. In a later analysis, 500 to 650 highly shared, low-generation-probability nucleotide sequences were removed to address suspected cross-contamination and a sequencing artifact. A later analysis calculated a clonal expansion index for each public chain from normalized within-repertoire ranks of inferred template counts. A later analysis computed generation probabilities with a VDJ recombination model fitted to out-of-frame rearrangements, and checked the results against IGoR. In a later analysis, TCR-TCR, TCR-HLA and TCR-CMV co-occurrence was scored with hypergeometric tests, and a repertoire-size bias correction was applied to TCR pairs. To estimate false discovery rates, a later analysis permuted the HLA or CMV assignments 20 times. In a later analysis, co-occurring TCRs were grouped using DBSCAN, and TCRdist sequence similarity was added for clustering within HLA-allele-positive subsets. For co-occurrence clustering, repertoires with fewer than 30,000 or more than 120,000 public chains were excluded, along with four or five repertoires with anomalous nucleotide sharing. TCRdb provides this immuneACCESS table in a form limited to in-frame rearrangements. Some clones are lacking; in checked studies, under half of them reflect an unresolved V gene, and why the rest are absent is not known. V and J calls and clone size are as listed in that table; D and trimming were resolved from the DNA. Here the sample has some 150,000 clones; more than 60% occur a single time. The ten largest clones capture around 1.5% of the sample.

From the cysteine up to the phenylalanine, the CDR3 has a length of 14 residues. The only DNA kept is the CDR3, 42 bases in frame from the first base. V and J lose 5 bases and 5 bases, and a span of 16 bases separates them. CDR1 MNHEY and CDR2 SMNVEV are derived from the germline V gene (reference sequence). Broader findings and caveats from the paper: Because HLA typing was unavailable for some donors at each locus, only the typed subset was used in association tests. According to a later analysis, parvovirus B19, influenza, CMV and Epstein-Barr virus appeared linked to several top co-occurrence clusters. It was suggested by the authors that the approach could potentially be generalized to other disease states and immunological phenotypes. Presence/absence analyses assumed roughly uniform sequencing depth across donors, an assumption that may not hold. A later genetic analysis associated a missense DCLRE1C variant with V-gene and J-gene trimming of TCR beta chains, and an independent cohort replicated the association. The only immune exposure information available for the cohort was CMV serostatus. Compared with equally common non-associated chains, HLA-associated TCR beta chains in a later analysis were more clonally expanded and had lower generation probabilities. Broadly in line with IMGT annotations, most TCR beta V segments showed up in productive rearrangements about 87% or about 30% of the time in an earlier analysis of a few hundred of the donors. Because counts were too low, about 18 rarely observed V segments, including chromosome 9 orphons, were excluded from the earlier analysis of around 590 of the donors. In both the original and validation cohorts, the classifier was reported to diagnose cytomegalovirus status with high specificity and sensitivity. A cluster of highly shared sequence variants was judged likely to represent a technical artifact of the sequencing pipeline. Correlated functional status among segregating V segments might be attributable to linkage disequilibrium, but an unknown experimental factor could not be ruled out. In a later analysis, TCR association rates were found to vary across HLA loci, with the most associated TCRs seen for DRB1 alleles and the fewest for HLA-C alleles. Strong co-occurrence of HLA alleles, especially DR and DQ, made assigning TCR associations to individual alleles difficult. In vitro tests confirmed that a few of the cytomegalovirus-associated TCR beta chains recognize cytomegalovirus antigens. The study gave a list of 150 to 200 TCR beta chains associated with cytomegalovirus. While some public TCRs were present in many individuals, most TCR sequences turned up only very rarely across donors. Specific HLA alleles were associated with over 15,000 TCR beta sequences at a false discovery rate of 0.05 in a later analysis. The 87-base-pair reads could not distinguish some IMGT-functional V segments, including TRBV6-2 and TRBV6-3, so those segments were excluded. In a later genetic analysis, fewer N-insertions in productive TCRs were reported among donors in an Asian-associated ancestry cluster than the roughly 700-donor mean. In this cohort, only TCR beta chains were sequenced, and detectable features were limited by the absence of alpha or paired-chain data. A further reported finding was that TCR beta sequences accurately predicted the HLA-A and HLA-B alleles for most subjects in the first cohort. In a later analysis, most CMV-associated TCR beta chains were found to appear HLA-restricted, with HLA associations seemingly driven largely by CMV exposure.

The sample consisted of PBMCs. The clonotype comes from a female donor in good health and CMV-seronegative. The V and J segments used are TRBV27 and TRBJ2-7; the D gene is perhaps TRBD2, on 6 matching bases. In nucleotide form, the sequence is TGTGCCAGCAGTCCCAAGGTGGGGGAGGACGAGCAGTACTTC. It specifies CASSPKVGEDEQYF.